Listed here are 6 T cell receptor beta chains from one sample, sequenced in a study of blood T cells in healthy people across ages. A J-beta primer mix and a sample-barcoded 5' primer were used in a second PCR of about 6 to 12 cycles. TCRdb re-analysed the 5' RACE reads in MiXCR, keeping a single row per CDR3 protein. The sample lists about 780,000 distinct CDR3 sequences, 46% occurring once. The source material was blood. These receptors were collected from an elderly man in good health.

The genes are TRBV6-2 or TRBV6-3 and TRBJ2-3; TRBD2 aligns across 10 bases. J gave up 5 bases and V 6 bases, and 5 bases lay outside the gene matches. The germline V gene has CDR1 MNHEY and CDR2 SVGEGT. The length of the CDR3 is 14 residues. The CDR3 here is CASRLSGRGDTQYF. DNA for the CDR3: TGTGCCAGCAGACTGAGCGGGAGGGGAGATACGCAGTATTTT.

The genes are TRBV29-1 and TRBJ1-2; TRBD1 is a possible D gene (6 bases). Germline V lookup: CDR1 SQVTM, CDR2 ANQGSEA. V lost 6 bases to trimming and J lost 5 bases, with 13 bases between them. This CDR3 has 12 residues. This chain's CDR3 is CSVPRGEYGYTF. CDR3 in DNA: TGCAGCGTCCCGAGGGGGGAGTATGGCTACACCTTC. The whole variable domain, filled in from reference TRBV29-1 and TRBJ1-2, reads SAVISQKPSRDICQRGTSLTIQCQVDSQVTMMFWYRQQPGQSLTLIATANQGSEATYESGFVIDKFPISRPNLTFSTLTVSNMSPEDSSIYLCSVPRGEYGYTFGSGTRLTVV.

This chain links TRBV12-3 or TRBV12-4 with TRBJ1-2; 7 bases agree with TRBD1. The CDR3 has 15 residues. V shed 6 bases, J shed 4 bases, and the junction held 11 bases outside the gene matches. The CDR3 spells CASRDPAGGGYGYTF. CDR3 DNA sequence: TGTGCCAGCAGGGATCCAGCAGGGGGTGGCTATGGCTACACCTTC.

The CDR3 coding sequence is TGCGCCAGCAGCTTGGCCATCGCGGGAGGGCAAGAGACCCAGTACTTC. It translates to CASSLAIAGGQETQYF. The rearrangement uses TRBV5-1 and TRBJ2-5, with TRBD2 matching over 9 bases. There are 16 residues in the CDR3. Germline loops: CDR1 SGHRS, CDR2 YFSETQ. With 0 bases clipped from V and 2 bases from J, the junction kept 5 bases outside the gene matches.

This rearrangement joins TRBV12-3 or TRBV12-4 to TRBJ2-1; the D gene is possibly TRBD2 (6 bases). Between the trimmed V and J ends, which lost 7 bases and 0 bases, there was a span of 25 bases. The CDR3 extends over 19 amino acids. The CDR3 spells CASIPGGLAAHYSYNEQFF. The CDR3 region has the DNA TGTGCCAGCATCCCTGGGGGACTCGCCGCTCATTACTCCTACAATGAGCAGTTCTTC.

This chain links TRBV3-1 with TRBJ2-1; tentatively, D is TRBD2 (5 bases). The end of the DNA aligns better with TRBJ2-7, so the J call may be wrong. Germline V lookup: CDR1 LGHDT, CDR2 YNNKEL (reference sequence). There are 16 residues in the CDR3. CDR3 bases: TGTGCCAGCAGCCGGGAGTTGTCCAACCGATACAATGAGCAGTACTTC. It is translated as CASSRELSNRYNEQYF.